Listed below are T cell receptor beta chains from one sample, sequenced in a study of beta chain features in type 1 diabetes. The table came from immunoSEQ multiplex PCR; TCRdb's copy has only in-frame clones and leaves some out. Among about half a million clones listed, roughly an eighth were seen once. Specimen: naive CD4+ T cells from blood. Source of these receptors: a woman younger than 30 in good health. Both conserved end residues are part of each CDR3. A D gene is named only where the DNA matches it firmly. The listing skips clone size in some rows; elsewhere it reads once, few, many or a size class.

J gene,D gene,V gene,clone size,CDR3 protein,CDR3 DNA
TRBJ1-4,NA,TRBV11-3,few,CASSLGTRRNEKLFF,TGTGCCAGCAGCTTAGGGACAAGGCGGAATGAAAAACTGTTTTTT
TRBJ2-5,TRBD1,TRBV29-1,many,CSASDGTGGEETQYF,TGCAGCGCTTCCGACGGGACAGGGGGCGAAGAGACCCAGTACTTC
TRBJ2-3,TRBD1,TRBV29-1,few,CSVEDPQGADTQYF,TGCAGCGTTGAAGATCCTCAGGGGGCAGATACGCAGTATTTT
TRBJ2-7,NA,TRBV4-3,NA,CASSQVLDYEQYF,TGCGCCAGCAGCCAAGTCTTAGACTACGAGCAGTACTTC
TRBJ2-5,TRBD2,TRBV27,NA,CASSLAGLAGGRETQYF,TGTGCCAGCAGTCTGGCCGGACTAGCGGGAGGACGGGAGACCCAGTACTTC
TRBJ1-4,NA,TRBV27,few,CASEKSEKLFF,TGTGCCAGCGAGAAGAGTGAAAAACTGTTTTTT
TRBJ2-7,TRBD1,TRBV5-1,few,CASSSGTDYYEQYF,TGCGCCAGCAGCTCTGGGACAGACTACTACGAGCAGTACTTC
TRBJ2-7,TRBD2,TRBV30,NA,CAWGLAGSTYEQYF,TGTGCCTGGGGACTAGCGGGTTCGACCTACGAGCAGTACTTC
TRBJ2-5,TRBD1,TRBV9,few,CASSEAAGGQQETQYF,TGTGCCAGCAGCGAGGCGGCAGGGGGACAGCAAGAGACCCAGTACTTC
TRBJ1-2,NA,TRBV28,NA,CASSSQGLRGYTF,TGTGCCAGCAGTTCCCAAGGGTTACGCGGCTACACCTTC
TRBJ1-2,TRBD1,TRBV15,NA,CATSRDRGQGYTF,TGTGCCACCAGCAGAGATAGGGGACAGGGTTACACCTTC
TRBJ2-2,NA,TRBV6-5,NA,CASSYGQITGELFF,TGTGCCAGCAGTTACGGACAGATCACCGGGGAGCTGTTTTTT
TRBJ1-2,NA,TRBV7-2,NA,CASSLLSGGPQLGGYTF,TGTGCCAGCAGCTTGTTAAGCGGGGGACCCCAACTTGGTGGCTACACCTTC
TRBJ2-1,NA,TRBV2,NA,CASSPVLEQFF,TGTGCCAGCAGTCCGGTCCTAGAGCAGTTCTTC
TRBJ2-4,TRBD1,TRBV4-1,NA,CASSPSPDRGNIQYF,TGCGCCAGCAGCCCCTCCCCGGACAGGGGTAACATTCAGTACTTC
TRBJ2-7,NA,TRBV28,few,CASSLTAGEQYF,TGTGCCAGCAGTCTGACAGCTGGAGAGCAGTACTTC
TRBJ2-4,TRBD1,TRBV2,few,CASSEGNRGIQYF,TGTGCCAGCAGTGAGGGGAACAGGGGCATTCAGTACTTC
TRBJ2-1,TRBD1,TRBV4-2,NA,CASGTQGKHNEQFF,TGTGCCAGCGGAACACAGGGGAAACACAATGAGCAGTTCTTC
TRBJ2-7,NA,TRBV19,NA,CASSILRPDGYEQYF,TGTGCCAGTAGTATTCTCCGCCCCGACGGCTACGAGCAGTACTTC
TRBJ1-2,NA,TRBV28,few,CASSLGEGNALFYGYTF,TGTGCCAGCAGTTTGGGGGAGGGAAACGCCTTGTTCTATGGCTACACCTTC
TRBJ2-5,NA,TRBV7-7,few,CASSQGSKGQTQYF,TGTGCCAGCAGCCAAGGTTCGAAGGGTCAGACCCAGTACTTC
TRBJ1-2,NA,TRBV5-4,few,CASSVVNRDKAGGYTF,TGTGCCAGCAGCGTGGTCAACCGGGACAAGGCGGGCGGCTACACCTTC
TRBJ2-3,TRBD2,TRBV9,NA,CASSVTSGTDTQYF,TGTGCCAGCAGCGTAACTAGCGGCACAGATACGCAGTATTTT
TRBJ2-7,NA,TRBV7-9,few,CASSFSSSYEQYF,TGTGCCAGCAGCTTTAGCTCTTCCTACGAGCAGTACTTC
TRBJ1-1,NA,TRBV10-3,NA,CAISGQPQNEAFF,TGTGCCATCAGTGGGCAGCCCCAGAATGAAGCTTTCTTT
TRBJ2-5,TRBD2,TRBV4-3,few,CASSGGGFQETQYF,TGCGCCAGCAGCGGCGGGGGATTCCAAGAGACCCAGTACTTC
TRBJ2-3,NA,TRBV10-3,NA,CAISGKSTDTQYF,TGTGCCATCAGCGGGAAATCCACAGATACGCAGTATTTT
TRBJ2-5,TRBD1,TRBV9,few,CASSPGTGRTETQYF,TGTGCCAGCAGCCCCGGGACAGGCCGCACGGAGACCCAGTACTTC
TRBJ2-1,NA,TRBV14,NA,CASSQVPGHGNNEQFF,TGTGCCAGCAGCCAAGTCCCGGGACACGGAAACAATGAGCAGTTCTTC
TRBJ2-7,NA,TRBV6-5,NA,CASSYWGSGTSYEQYF,TGTGCCAGCAGTTACTGGGGGTCAGGGACCTCCTACGAGCAGTACTTC
TRBJ2-5,NA,TRBV9,NA,CASSVAPRGKTQYF,TGTGCCAGCAGCGTAGCCCCCAGGGGAAAGACCCAGTACTTC
TRBJ2-1,NA,TRBV19,few,CASSIVLGYEQFF,TGTGCCAGTAGTATAGTGTTAGGGTATGAGCAGTTCTTC
TRBJ2-1,NA,TRBV25-1,NA,CASSEGSLGEQFF,TGTGCCAGCAGTGAGGGCTCCTTAGGTGAGCAGTTCTTC
TRBJ2-1,TRBD1,TRBV18,NA,CASSPRDRGNEQFF,TGTGCCAGCTCACCCCGGGACAGGGGGAATGAGCAGTTCTTC
TRBJ2-7,TRBD1,TRBV7-9,few,CASSLGQASYEQYF,TGTGCCAGCAGCCTGGGACAGGCCAGCTACGAGCAGTACTTC
TRBJ2-2,NA,TRBV4-2,NA,CASSQSQTGELFF,TGTGCCAGCAGCCAATCCCAAACCGGGGAGCTGTTTTTT
TRBJ2-1,NA,TRBV4-3,NA,CASSQVGSRVDEQFF,TGCGCCAGCAGCCAAGTAGGATCCAGGGTCGATGAGCAGTTCTTC
TRBJ2-4,NA,TRBV5-1,few,CASSQDPPIAKNIQYF,TGCGCCAGCAGCCAGGACCCCCCCATAGCCAAAAACATTCAGTACTTC
TRBJ2-7,TRBD2,TRBV9,NA,CASSVSSGSSYEQYF,TGTGCCAGCAGCGTATCTAGCGGGAGCTCCTACGAGCAGTACTTC
TRBJ1-3,NA,TRBV25-1,few,CASSRTGSSGNTIYF,TGTGCCAGCAGCAGAACAGGGAGCTCTGGAAACACCATATATTTT
TRBJ2-5,NA,TRBV20-1,few,CSAIRETQYF,TGCAGTGCTATACGGGAGACCCAGTACTTC
TRBJ2-2,NA,TRBV10-3,NA,CAIGTDTGELFF,TGTGCCATCGGGACCGACACCGGGGAGCTGTTTTTT
TRBJ2-3,NA,TRBV6-6,NA,CASSYPEPSTDTQYF,TGTGCCAGCAGTTACCCTGAGCCTAGCACAGATACGCAGTATTTT
TRBJ1-4,TRBD1,TRBV5-1,NA,CASSLAPGGDEKLFF,TGCGCCAGCAGCTTGGCTCCAGGGGGCGATGAAAAACTGTTTTTT
TRBJ2-1,NA,TRBV27,NA,CASSWRGRSYNEQFF,TGTGCCAGCAGTTGGCGGGGTCGCTCCTACAATGAGCAGTTCTTC
TRBJ2-1,NA,TRBV5-7,few,CASSYRDSNPEFYNEQFF,TGTGCCAGCAGTTACCGGGATTCTAACCCGGAATTCTACAATGAGCAGTTCTTC
TRBJ2-7,NA,TRBV2,NA,CASDLFDEPSYEQYF,TGTGCCAGCGATCTCTTCGACGAACCTTCCTACGAGCAGTACTTC
TRBJ2-7,TRBD2,TRBV30,few,CAWAPGLAGGPGEQYF,TGTGCCTGGGCGCCGGGACTAGCGGGAGGGCCGGGAGAGCAGTACTTC
TRBJ2-5,NA,TRBV5-1,few,CASSPAHGGETQYF,TGCGCCAGCAGCCCTGCCCATGGGGGCGAGACCCAGTACTTC
TRBJ2-3,NA,TRBV7-9,NA,CASSPPWSSTDTQYF,TGTGCCAGCAGCCCTCCCTGGAGCTCAACAGATACGCAGTATTTT